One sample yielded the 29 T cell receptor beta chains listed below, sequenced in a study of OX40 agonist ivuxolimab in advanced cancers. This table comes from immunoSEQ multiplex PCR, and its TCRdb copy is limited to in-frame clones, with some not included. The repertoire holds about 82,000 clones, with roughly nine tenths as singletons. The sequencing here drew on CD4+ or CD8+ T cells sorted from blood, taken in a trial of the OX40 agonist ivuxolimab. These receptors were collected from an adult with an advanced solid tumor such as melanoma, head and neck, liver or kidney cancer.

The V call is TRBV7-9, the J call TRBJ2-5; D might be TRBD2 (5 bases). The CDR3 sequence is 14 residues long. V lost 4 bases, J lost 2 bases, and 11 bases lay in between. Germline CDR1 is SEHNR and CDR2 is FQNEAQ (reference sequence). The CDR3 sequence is CASSSRGLQETQYF. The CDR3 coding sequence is TGTGCCAGCAGCTCCCGGGGATTACAAGAGACCCAGTACTTC. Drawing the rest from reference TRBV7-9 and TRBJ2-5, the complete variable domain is DTGVSQNPRHKITKRGQNVTFRCDPISEHNRLYWYRQTLGQGPEFLTYFQNEAQLEKSRLLSDRFSAERPKGSFSTLEIQRTEQGDSAMYLCASSSRGLQETQYFGPGTRLLVL.

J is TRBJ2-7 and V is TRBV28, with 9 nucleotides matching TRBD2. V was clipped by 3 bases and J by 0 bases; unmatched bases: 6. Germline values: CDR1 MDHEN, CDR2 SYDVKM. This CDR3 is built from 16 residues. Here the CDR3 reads CASSFSLAGLSYEQYF. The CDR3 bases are TGTGCCAGCAGTTTCTCACTAGCGGGCCTCTCCTACGAGCAGTACTTC.

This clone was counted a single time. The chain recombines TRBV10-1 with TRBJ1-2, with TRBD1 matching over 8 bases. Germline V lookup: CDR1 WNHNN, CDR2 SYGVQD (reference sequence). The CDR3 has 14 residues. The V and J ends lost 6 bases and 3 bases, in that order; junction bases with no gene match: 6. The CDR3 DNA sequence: TGCGCCAGCAGGCCCATACAGGGGGACTATGGCTACACCTTC. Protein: CASRPIQGDYGYTF.

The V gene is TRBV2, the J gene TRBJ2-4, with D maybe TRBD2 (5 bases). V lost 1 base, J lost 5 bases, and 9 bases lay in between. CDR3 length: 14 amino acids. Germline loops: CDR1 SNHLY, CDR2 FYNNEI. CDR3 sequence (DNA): TGTGCCAGCAGTGAAGGGCCGAGGGAAAACATTCAGTACTTC. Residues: CASSEGPRENIQYF.

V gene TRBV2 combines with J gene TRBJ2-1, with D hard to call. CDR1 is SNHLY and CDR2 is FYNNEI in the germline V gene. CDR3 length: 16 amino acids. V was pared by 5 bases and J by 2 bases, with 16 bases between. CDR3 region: CASSPRLGPPYNEQFF. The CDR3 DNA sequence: TGTGCCAGCAGTCCACGTCTTGGGCCCCCCTACAATGAGCAGTTCTTC.

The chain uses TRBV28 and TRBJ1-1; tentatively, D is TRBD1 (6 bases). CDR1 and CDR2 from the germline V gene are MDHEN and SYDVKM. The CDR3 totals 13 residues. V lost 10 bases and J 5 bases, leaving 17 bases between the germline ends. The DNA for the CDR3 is TGTGCCACACGACAACAGGGTAGGACTGAAGCTTTCTTT. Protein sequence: CATRQQGRTEAFF.

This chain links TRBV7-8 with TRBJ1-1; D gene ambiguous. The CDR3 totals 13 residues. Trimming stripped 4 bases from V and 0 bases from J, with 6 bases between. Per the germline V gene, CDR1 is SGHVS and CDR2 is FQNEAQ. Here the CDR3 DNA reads TGTGCCAGCAGCTCGACTCTGAACACTGAAGCTTTCTTT. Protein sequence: CASSSTLNTEAFF.

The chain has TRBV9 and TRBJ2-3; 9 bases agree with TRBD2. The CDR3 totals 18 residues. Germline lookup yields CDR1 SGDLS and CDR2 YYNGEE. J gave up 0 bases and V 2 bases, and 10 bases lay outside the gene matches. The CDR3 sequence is CASSVASGEPASTDTQYF. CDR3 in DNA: TGTGCCAGCAGCGTGGCTAGCGGGGAACCAGCTAGCACAGATACGCAGTATTTT. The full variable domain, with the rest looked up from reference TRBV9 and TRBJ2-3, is DSGVTQTPKHLITATGQRVTLRCSPRSGDLSVYWYQQSLDQGLQFLIQYYNGEERAKGNILERFSAQQFPDLHSELNLSSLELGDSALYFCASSVASGEPASTDTQYFGPGTRLTVL.

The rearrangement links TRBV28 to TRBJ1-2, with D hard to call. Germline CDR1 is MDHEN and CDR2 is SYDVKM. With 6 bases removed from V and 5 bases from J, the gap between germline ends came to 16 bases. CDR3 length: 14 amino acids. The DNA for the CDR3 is TGTGCCAGCAGCTGGGAGGCCGTAGGTTATGGCTACACCTTC. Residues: CASSWEAVGYGYTF.

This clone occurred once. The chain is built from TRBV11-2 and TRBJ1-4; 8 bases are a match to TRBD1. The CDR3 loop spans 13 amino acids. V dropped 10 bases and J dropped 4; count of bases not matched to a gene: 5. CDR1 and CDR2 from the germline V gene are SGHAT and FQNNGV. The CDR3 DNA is TGTGCCACCCGGACAGGGAATAATGAAAAACTGTTTTTT. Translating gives CATRTGNNEKLFF.

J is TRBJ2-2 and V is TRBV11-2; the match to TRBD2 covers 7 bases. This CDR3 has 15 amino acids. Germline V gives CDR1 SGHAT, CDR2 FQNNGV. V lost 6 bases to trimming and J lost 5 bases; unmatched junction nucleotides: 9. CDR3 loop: CASSGAGPPTGELFF. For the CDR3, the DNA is TGTGCCAGCAGTGGAGCGGGACCGCCTACCGGGGAGCTGTTTTTT.

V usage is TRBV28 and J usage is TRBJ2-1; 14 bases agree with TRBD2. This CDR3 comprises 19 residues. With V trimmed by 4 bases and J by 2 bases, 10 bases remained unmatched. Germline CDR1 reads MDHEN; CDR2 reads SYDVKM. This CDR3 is CASSSTTPGLAGAYNEQFF. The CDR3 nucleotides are TGTGCCAGCAGTTCTACCACCCCGGGACTAGCGGGAGCCTACAATGAGCAGTTCTTC.

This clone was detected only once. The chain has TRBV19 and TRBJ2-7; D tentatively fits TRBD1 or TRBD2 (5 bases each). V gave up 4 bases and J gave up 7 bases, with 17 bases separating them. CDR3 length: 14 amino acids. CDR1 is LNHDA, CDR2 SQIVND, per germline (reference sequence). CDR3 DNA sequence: TGTGCCAGTAGTAAACGATATGGGGGTGAGGAGCAGTACTTC. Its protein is CASSKRYGGEEQYF.

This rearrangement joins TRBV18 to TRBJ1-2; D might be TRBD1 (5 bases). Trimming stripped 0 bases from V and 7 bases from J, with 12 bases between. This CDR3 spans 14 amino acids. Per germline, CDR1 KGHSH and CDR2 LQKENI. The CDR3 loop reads CASSPPGQGGGYTF. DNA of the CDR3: TGTGCCAGCTCACCACCTGGGCAGGGAGGTGGCTACACCTTC.

The chain's CDR3 is CASSQGDRNQPQHF. CDR3 in DNA: TGCGCCAGCAGCCAAGGGGACAGAAATCAGCCCCAGCATTTT. The chain is built from TRBV4-1 and TRBJ1-5; 7 nucleotides agree with TRBD1. With V trimmed by 1 base and J by 4 bases, 1 base remained unmatched. This CDR3 has 14 residues. Per the germline V gene, CDR1 is MGHRA and CDR2 is YSYEKL.

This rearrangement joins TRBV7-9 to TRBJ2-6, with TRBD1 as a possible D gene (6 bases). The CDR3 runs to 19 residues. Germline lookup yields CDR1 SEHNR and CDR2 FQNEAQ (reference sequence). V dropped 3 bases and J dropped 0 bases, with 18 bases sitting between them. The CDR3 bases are TGTGCCAGCAGCTTGCACACTCAACCACAGGGCTCTGGGGCCAACGTCCTGACTTTC. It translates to CASSLHTQPQGSGANVLTF.

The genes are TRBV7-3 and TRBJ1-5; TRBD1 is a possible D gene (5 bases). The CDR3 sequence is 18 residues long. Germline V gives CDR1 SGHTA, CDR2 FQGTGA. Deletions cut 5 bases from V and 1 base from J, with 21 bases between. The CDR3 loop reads CASSPLTRGPVSNQPQHF. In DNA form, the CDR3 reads TGTGCCAGCAGCCCCCTAACGCGGGGCCCCGTGAGCAATCAGCCCCAGCATTTT. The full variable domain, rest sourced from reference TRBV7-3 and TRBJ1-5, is GAGVSQTPSNKVTEKGKYVELRCDPISGHTALYWYRQSLGQGPEFLIYFQGTGAADDSGLPNDRFFAVRPEGSVSTLKIQRTERGDSAVYLCASSPLTRGPVSNQPQHFGDGTRLSIL.

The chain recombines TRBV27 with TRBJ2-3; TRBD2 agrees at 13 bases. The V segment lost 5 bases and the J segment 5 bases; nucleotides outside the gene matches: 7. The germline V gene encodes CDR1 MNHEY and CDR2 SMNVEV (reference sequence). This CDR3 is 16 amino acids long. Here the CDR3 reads CASSTLAGGPRDTQYF. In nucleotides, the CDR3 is TGTGCCAGCAGTACACTAGCGGGAGGGCCTAGAGATACGCAGTATTTT.

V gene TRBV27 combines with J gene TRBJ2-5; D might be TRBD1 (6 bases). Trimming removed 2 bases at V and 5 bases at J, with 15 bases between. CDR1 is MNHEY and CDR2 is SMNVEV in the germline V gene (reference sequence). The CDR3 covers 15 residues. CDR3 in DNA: TGTGCCAGCAGTTTACTCAGGGGCGGATTGGAGACCCAGTACTTC. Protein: CASSLLRGGLETQYF.

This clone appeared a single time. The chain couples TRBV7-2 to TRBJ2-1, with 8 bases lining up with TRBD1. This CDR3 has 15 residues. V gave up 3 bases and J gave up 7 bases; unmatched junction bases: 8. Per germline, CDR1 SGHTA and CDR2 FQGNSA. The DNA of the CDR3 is TGTGCCAGCAGCTTTTCAGGGGGCAATATGAATGAGCAGTTCTTC. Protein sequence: CASSFSGGNMNEQFF.

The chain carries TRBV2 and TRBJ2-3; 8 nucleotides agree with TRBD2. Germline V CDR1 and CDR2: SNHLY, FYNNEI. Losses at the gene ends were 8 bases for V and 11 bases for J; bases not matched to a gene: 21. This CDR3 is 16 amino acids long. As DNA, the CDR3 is TGTGCCAGCTTACCCTACCGGGGAGGAGCGGGAGAAGGGCAGTATTTT. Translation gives CASLPYRGGAGEGQYF.

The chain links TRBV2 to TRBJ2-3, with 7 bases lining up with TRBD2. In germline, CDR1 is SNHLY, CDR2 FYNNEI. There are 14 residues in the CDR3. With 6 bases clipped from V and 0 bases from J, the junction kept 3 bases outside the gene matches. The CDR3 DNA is TGTGCCAGCAGGAGACTAGCTAGCACAGATACGCAGTATTTT. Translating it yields CASRRLASTDTQYF.

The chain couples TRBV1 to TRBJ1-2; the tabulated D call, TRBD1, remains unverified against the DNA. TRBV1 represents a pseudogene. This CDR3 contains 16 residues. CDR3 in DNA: TGCACCAGCAGCCACGGGACAGGGTGTGGAAACTATGGCTACACCTTC. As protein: CTSSHGTGCGNYGYTF.

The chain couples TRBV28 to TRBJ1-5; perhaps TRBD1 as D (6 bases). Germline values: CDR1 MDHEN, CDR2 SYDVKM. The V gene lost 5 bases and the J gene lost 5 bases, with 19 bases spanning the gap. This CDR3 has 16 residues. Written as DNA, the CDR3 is TGTGCCAGCAGTACATCGGCGGGGACAACGGATCAGCCCCAGCATTTT. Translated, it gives CASSTSAGTTDQPQHF.

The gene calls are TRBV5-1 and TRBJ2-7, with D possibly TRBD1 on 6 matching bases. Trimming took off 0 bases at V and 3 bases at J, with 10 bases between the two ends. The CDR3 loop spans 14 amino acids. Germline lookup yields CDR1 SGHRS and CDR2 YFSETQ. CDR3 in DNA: TGCGCCAGCAGCTTGGGACAGGAGTACTACGAGCAGTACTTC. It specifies CASSLGQEYYEQYF. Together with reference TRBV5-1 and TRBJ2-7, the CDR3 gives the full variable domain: KAGVTQTPRYLIKTRGQQVTLSCSPISGHRSVSWYQQTPGQGLQFLFEYFSETQRNKGNFPGRFSGRQFSNSRSEMNVSTLELGDSALYLCASSLGQEYYEQYFGPGTRLTVT.

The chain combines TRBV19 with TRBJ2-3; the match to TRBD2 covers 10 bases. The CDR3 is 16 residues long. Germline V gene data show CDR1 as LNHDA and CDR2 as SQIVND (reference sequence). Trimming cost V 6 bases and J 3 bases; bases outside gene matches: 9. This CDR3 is CASRVSGRLWTDTQYF. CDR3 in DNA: TGTGCCAGTAGAGTTAGCGGGAGGCTGTGGACAGATACGCAGTATTTT.

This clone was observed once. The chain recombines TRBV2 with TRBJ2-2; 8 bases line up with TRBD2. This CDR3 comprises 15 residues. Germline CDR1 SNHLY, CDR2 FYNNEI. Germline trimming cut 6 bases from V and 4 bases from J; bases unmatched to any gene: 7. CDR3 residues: CASRLSSGITGELFF. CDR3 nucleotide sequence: TGTGCCAGCAGATTAAGTAGCGGGATCACCGGGGAGCTGTTTTTT.

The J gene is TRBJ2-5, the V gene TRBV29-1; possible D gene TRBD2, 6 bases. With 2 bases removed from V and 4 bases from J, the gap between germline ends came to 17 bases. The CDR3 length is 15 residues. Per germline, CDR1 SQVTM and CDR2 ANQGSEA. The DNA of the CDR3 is TGCAGCGTTGAATTACTAGCCGGTCTGGGAGAGACCCAGTACTTC. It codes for CSVELLAGLGETQYF.

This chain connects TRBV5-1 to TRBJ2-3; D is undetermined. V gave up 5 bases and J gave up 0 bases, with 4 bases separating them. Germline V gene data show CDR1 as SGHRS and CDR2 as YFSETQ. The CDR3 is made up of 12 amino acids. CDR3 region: CASRFSTDTQYF. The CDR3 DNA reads TGCGCCAGCAGGTTCAGCACAGATACGCAGTATTTT.